This entry is about one T cell receptor beta chain. This entry belongs to a study of CD8 T cells in Susac syndrome. TCR beta sequencing covered blood CD8+ and CD4+ T cells. Patients with stable or active relapsing-remitting disease, all of them treatment-naive, made up the multiple sclerosis controls. It was negative isolation that provided the CD8+ and CD4+ T cells, whereas TEMRA cells were enriched by FACS. RNA amounts of roughly 0.5 to 1 ug underwent reverse transcription with random hexamers. The CDR3 of TCR beta was amplified by immunoSEQ multiplex PCR across 54 Vbeta and 13 Jbeta. TCRdb reanalysed the immunoSEQ multiplex PCR reads using MiXCR and keeps one entry per CDR3 protein. Of about 150,000 distinct CDR3 sequences in the sample, roughly 96% are singletons; the top ten hold over 0.1%. The length of the CDR3 is 13 residues. Per the germline V gene, CDR1 is MDHEN and CDR2 is SYDVKM. The V end was cut by 6 bases, the J end by 2 bases, with 11 bases between.

The sample consisted of CD4+ T cells from PBMCs. This clonotype originated in a human donor with multiple sclerosis. The chain links TRBV28 to TRBJ2-7, with D perhaps matching TRBD1 (6 bases). The CDR3 nucleotides read TGTGCCAGCAGAGGGACACCGACCTACGAGCAGTACTTC. It codes for CASRGTPTYEQYF.